The rows below give T cell receptor beta chains drawn from one sample of a study of cytomegalovirus exposure and HLA in healthy donors. Measured with immunoSEQ multiplex PCR; TCRdb has only the in-frame clones, and not every one. This sample has some 140,000 clones, with around 75% found just once. Sequencing was carried out using PBMCs. The receptors were gathered from a man aged 25 to 45 in good health and CMV-seropositive. The CDR3 runs from the conserved cysteine through the conserved F or W. Fields, in order: J gene, D gene, clone size, V gene, CDR3 DNA, CDR3 protein. A D gene is named only where the DNA matches it firmly. Where a row states a size, it is once, few, many or the class of an expanded clone; other rows omit it.

TRBJ2-3,TRBD1,once,TRBV15,TGTGCCACCTTTCCGGGACAGGGGATAGGAGATACGCAGTATTTT,CATFPGQGIGDTQYF
TRBJ2-3,TRBD2,.,TRBV28,TGTGCCAGCAGTACGCGGACTAGCGGAATCACAGATACGCAGTATTTT,CASSTRTSGITDTQYF
TRBJ2-7,.,.,TRBV29-1,TGCAGCGCCCGTGACAGATACTACGAGCAGTACTTC,CSARDRYYEQYF
TRBJ1-2,.,once,TRBV29-1,TGCAGCGTCCCACCTACACAGGGCTATGGCTACACCTTC,CSVPPTQGYGYTF
TRBJ2-7,TRBD1,.,TRBV6-1,TGTGCCAGCAGGCCGGGACAGACCTACGAGCAGTACTTC,CASRPGQTYEQYF
TRBJ2-1,.,.,TRBV7-3,TGTGCCAGCAGCTTCAGTGGAGTGGTTTTTGCGAATGAGCAGTTCTTC,CASSFSGVVFANEQFF
TRBJ2-5,TRBD1,.,TRBV18,TGTGCCAGCTCACTTGGCGACAGGGCGGAGACCCAGTACTTC,CASSLGDRAETQYF
TRBJ1-2,.,.,TRBV30,TGTGCCTGGAGTGGGGGGGGAATTGGCTATGGCTACACCTTC,CAWSGGGIGYGYTF
TRBJ2-7,TRBD2,.,TRBV9,TGTGCCAGCAGTACAGCCGGGACTAGCGGGATATACGAGCAGTACTTC,CASSTAGTSGIYEQYF
TRBJ2-7,TRBD1,once,TRBV28,TGTGCCAGCAGTTTGGGGACAGGGATCTACGAGCAGTACTTC,CASSLGTGIYEQYF
TRBJ2-3,.,once,TRBV7-9,TGTGCCAGCAGCTCCCGAGGGAGCACAGATACGCAGTATTTT,CASSSRGSTDTQYF
TRBJ1-5,.,.,TRBV27,TGTGCCAGCAGTATAGGGGGAATTCAGCCCCAGCATTTT,CASSIGGIQPQHF
TRBJ2-2,TRBD1,.,TRBV27,TGTGCCAGCAGTCCGGGACAGACCACCGGGGAGCTGTTTTTT,CASSPGQTTGELFF
TRBJ1-2,.,.,TRBV27,TGTGCCAGCAGCAGGGCGGATAACTATGGCTACACCTTC,CASSRADNYGYTF
TRBJ1-1,.,.,TRBV12-5,TGTGCTAGTGGTTTGAAGGGAGGGACTGAAGCTTTCTTT,CASGLKGGTEAFF
TRBJ1-1,.,.,TRBV4-3,TGCGCCAGCAGCGAGACAGGGAACACTGAAGCTTTCTTT,CASSETGNTEAFF